Listed below are T cell receptor beta chains from one sample, sequenced in a study of T cell responses to AZD1222 COVID-19 vaccine. The method was immunoSEQ multiplex PCR; TCRdb's version includes in-frame clones alone and lacks a portion of them. The repertoire includes 150,000 to 200,000 clones, roughly 93% of them detected once, and 0.7% to 0.9% sits in the top ten. The material sequenced was peripheral blood, taken on day 0 of AZD1222 vaccination. All receptors come from an adult in good health. The CDR3 runs from the conserved cysteine through the conserved F or W. Each record gives: V gene, J gene, clone size, D gene, CDR3 DNA, CDR3 protein. D genes are given only for firm matches. Expanded clones are given a class, and other clones once, few, many or no size at all.

TRBV11-2,TRBJ2-7,few,.,TGTGCCAGCAGCCCCCCGGCCGCTGCGGCCTACGAGCAGTACTTC,CASSPPAAAAYEQYF
TRBV25-1,TRBJ2-7,.,.,TGTGCCAGCAGTCGGGATCCTCCCTACGAGCAGTACTTC,CASSRDPPYEQYF
TRBV6-2/TRBV6-3,TRBJ2-6,once,.,TGTGCCAGCAGTTACAGCTCTGGGGCCAACGTCCTGACTTTC,CASSYSSGANVLTF
TRBV6-2/TRBV6-3,TRBJ2-7,.,.,TGTGCCAGCAGTTACCGCCTGAGACTCCGGAGTCACGAGCAGTACTTC,CASSYRLRLRSHEQYF
TRBV6-1,TRBJ2-3,.,TRBD2,TGTGCCAGCAGTGGCCTGACTAGCGCTAGCACAGATACGCAGTATTTT,CASSGLTSASTDTQYF
TRBV19,TRBJ2-7,.,.,TGTGCCAGTAGTATGCTAGGGAGCTCCTACGAGCAGTACTTC,CASSMLGSSYEQYF
TRBV4-1,TRBJ2-7,.,.,TGCGCCAGCAGCCAAGCCCGGGGCGCCTACGAGCAGTACTTC,CASSQARGAYEQYF
TRBV7-6,TRBJ1-1,.,.,TGTGCCAGCAGTCCTAGGGTCTCTGAAGCTTTCTTT,CASSPRVSEAFF
TRBV14,TRBJ1-1,.,TRBD1,TGTGCCAGCAGCGTGAGACAGGGGCAGGGGAGCACTGAAGCTTTCTTT,CASSVRQGQGSTEAFF
TRBV4-3,TRBJ1-1,.,.,TGCGCCAGCAGCCAAGGTCAGGGAATCGGCACTGAAGCTTTCTTT,CASSQGQGIGTEAFF
TRBV28,TRBJ1-2,.,.,TGTGCCAGCAGCACACCTGTGAGGGATGGCTACACCTTC,CASSTPVRDGYTF
TRBV28,TRBJ1-2,once,.,TGTGCCAGCTCACAGGCTAACTATGGCTACACCTTC,CASSQANYGYTF
TRBV12-3/TRBV12-4,TRBJ1-2,.,TRBD1,TGTGCCAGCAGCTCTGGACAGGGTCGCGGCTACACCTTC,CASSSGQGRGYTF
TRBV12-3/TRBV12-4,TRBJ2-1,once,.,TGTGCCAGCAGTTTGAGGGGAGTTGAGCAGTTCTTC,CASSLRGVEQFF
TRBV27,TRBJ2-7,.,.,TGTGCCAGCAGTGGATACAGGGTTCATGAGCAGTACTTC,CASSGYRVHEQYF